One sample yielded the 29 T cell receptor beta chains listed below, sequenced in a study of CD4+ T cells in melanoma. The table came from immunoSEQ multiplex PCR; TCRdb's copy has only in-frame clones and leaves some out. The profile shows 110,000 to 150,000 clones, 92% of them singletons. The receptors originated from a human donor with melanoma.

The V and J genes are TRBV2 and TRBJ2-3; D gene unclear. The CDR3 is 11 amino acids. V was cut by 8 bases and J by 4 bases, with 7 bases left in between. Germline-derived CDR1 and CDR2 are SNHLY and FYNNEI. The CDR3 reads CASLTADTQYF. CDR3 DNA sequence: TGTGCCAGCCTCACTGCAGATACGCAGTATTTT.

This clone was observed once. The CDR3 region has the DNA TGTGCCAGCAGCATTGGAGGCTCCAACACCGGGGAGCTGTTTTTT. Protein sequence: CASSIGGSNTGELFF. This rearrangement joins TRBV2 to TRBJ2-2; D possibly corresponds to TRBD2 (5 bases). The CDR3 runs 15 residues. Germline V gene sequence: CDR1 SNHLY, CDR2 FYNNEI. The germline V and J ends were trimmed by 6 bases and 2 bases, with 13 bases remaining between them.

CDR3 nucleotides: TGTGCCAGCAAAGAAGGACTAGCGGGGGACCAAGAGACCCAGTACTTC. Encoded protein: CASKEGLAGDQETQYF. V usage is TRBV2 and J usage is TRBJ2-5, with 13 positions matching TRBD2. The V gene's germline CDR1 is SNHLY and CDR2 FYNNEI. The length of the CDR3 is 16 residues. Unmatched junction bases numbered 5, after V lost 7 bases and J lost 0 bases.

V gene TRBV11-2 combines with J gene TRBJ2-3; 7 bases are shared with TRBD2. Germline CDR1 is SGHAT and CDR2 is FQNNGV. V lost 2 bases, J lost 2 bases, and 4 bases stayed unmatched. This CDR3 spans 15 amino acids. The CDR3 DNA reads as TGTGCCAGCAGCTTAACGGGGGGTGCCACAGATACGCAGTATTTT. As protein: CASSLTGGATDTQYF.

V and J are TRBV7-3 and TRBJ2-2, with TRBD2 identical over 10 bases. Germline CDR1 SGHTA, CDR2 FQGTGA. The ends lost 0 bases at V and 7 bases at J; junction bases unmatched: 2. The CDR3 contains 15 residues. The CDR3 spells CASSLTTSGVGELFF. The CDR3, as DNA: TGTGCCAGCAGCTTAACAACTAGCGGGGTCGGGGAGCTGTTTTTT.

This rearrangement joins TRBV5-4 to TRBJ2-3; D is possibly TRBD2 (5 bases). V lost 4 bases, J lost 0 bases, and 12 bases lay in between. Germline V lookup: CDR1 SGHNT, CDR2 YYREEE (reference sequence). This CDR3 comprises 15 residues. The CDR3 coding sequence is TGTGCCAGCAGCAAGACCGGGATTAGCACAGATACGCAGTATTTT. Amino acids: CASSKTGISTDTQYF.

The chain is built from TRBV2 and TRBJ1-1; D gene unclear. The V end lost 4 bases, the J end lost 5 bases, and 2 bases lay between the germline ends. This CDR3 contains 10 residues. In germline, CDR1 is SNHLY, CDR2 FYNNEI. The CDR3 is CASSGTEAFF. CDR3 nucleotide sequence: TGTGCCAGCAGTGGAACTGAAGCTTTCTTT.

V and J are TRBV18 and TRBJ2-1; D is undetermined. With 4 bases removed from V and 6 bases from J, the gap between germline ends came to 10 bases. Germline assignment: CDR1 KGHSH and CDR2 LQKENI. The CDR3 is made up of 13 amino acids. Here the CDR3 reads CASSQGTGNEQFF. CDR3 nucleotide sequence: TGTGCCAGCTCACAGGGAACCGGCAATGAGCAGTTCTTC.

V is TRBV7-9 and J is TRBJ2-1, with no clear D. Per the germline V gene, CDR1 is SEHNR and CDR2 is FQNEAQ (reference sequence). The length of the CDR3 is 13 residues. Trimming shortened V by 3 bases and J by 4 bases, and 7 bases separated the two germline ends. CDR3 nucleotides: TGTGCCAGCAGCTTCAATAGGTACAATGAGCAGTTCTTC. Amino acid sequence: CASSFNRYNEQFF.

Only one count was recorded for this clone. The chain has TRBV6-5 and TRBJ2-1, with a weak D call TRBD1 (5 bases). V dropped 3 bases and J dropped 0 bases, with 9 bases sitting between them. CDR1 and CDR2 (germline): MNHEY, SVGAGI. The CDR3 has 15 amino acids. CDR3 DNA sequence: TGTGCCAGCAGTTATTCAGGGATCTCCTACAATGAGCAGTTCTTC. This encodes CASSYSGISYNEQFF.

This clone was recorded once. The V and J genes are TRBV7-2 and TRBJ1-2, with unresolved D. The V end was cut by 1 base, the J end by 1 base, with 7 bases between. There are 14 residues in the CDR3. Germline V gene data show CDR1 as SGHTA and CDR2 as FQGNSA. The CDR3 sequence is CASSLEFGNYGYTF. As DNA, the CDR3 is TGTGCCAGCAGCTTAGAGTTCGGTAACTATGGCTACACCTTC.

Concerning this clone itself: One junction end disagrees with the germline gene, perhaps due to a read error. The CDR3: CATSTSGRGNTDTQYF. The CDR3, as DNA: TGCGCCACCAGCACCTCGGGAAGGGGCAATACAGATACGCAGTATTTT. The chain joins TRBV5-1 to TRBJ2-3; perhaps D is TRBD1 or TRBD2 (5 bases each). This CDR3 is 16 amino acids long. Germline V gene lookup returns CDR1 SGHRS and CDR2 YFSETQ.

The V call is TRBV18, the J call TRBJ1-4; the D is unclear. V dropped 6 bases and J dropped 2 bases, with 13 bases sitting between them. The CDR3 has 15 residues. Germline V gene data show CDR1 as KGHSH and CDR2 as LQKENI. This chain's CDR3 is CASSTSRQTNEKLFF. The CDR3 coding sequence is TGTGCCAGCTCTACAAGTCGGCAGACTAATGAAAAACTGTTTTTT.

This clone occurred once. V usage is TRBV30 and J usage is TRBJ1-6; D unclear. Germline assignment: CDR1 GTSNPN and CDR2 SVGIG (reference sequence). V was pared by 0 bases and J by 0 bases, with 12 bases between. The CDR3 totals 17 residues. This chain's CDR3 is CAWSVARTSSYNSPLHF. The CDR3 nucleotides are TGTGCCTGGAGTGTGGCCAGGACTAGCTCCTATAATTCACCCCTCCACTTT.

This clone was detected only once. This chain uses TRBV25-1 with TRBJ1-4, with TRBD1 matching 9 bases. Losses at the gene ends were 4 bases for V and 5 bases for J; bases not matched to a gene: 8. Per the germline V gene, CDR1 is MGHDK and CDR2 is SYGVNS. The CDR3 loop spans 16 amino acids. CDR3: CASSGAGTGRNEKLFF. The CDR3 bases are TGTGCCAGCAGTGGCGCCGGGACAGGGCGGAATGAAAAACTGTTTTTT.

The DNA for the CDR3 is TGTGCCAGTAGTGCGCAGGGACTGGCTTCACCCCTCCACTTT. It codes for CASSAQGLASPLHF. The J gene is TRBJ1-6, the V gene TRBV19; the D gene is possibly TRBD1 (5 bases). Trimming stripped 5 bases from V and 9 bases from J, with 14 bases between. Per germline, CDR1 LNHDA and CDR2 SQIVND (reference sequence). The CDR3 spans 14 residues. The whole variable domain, remainder taken from reference TRBV19 and TRBJ1-6, is DGGITQSPKYLFRKEGQNVTLSCEQNLNHDAMYWYRQDPGQGLRLIYYSQIVNDFQKGDIAEGYSVSREKKESFPLTVTSAQKNPTAFYLCASSAQGLASPLHFGNGTRLTVT.

This rearrangement joins TRBV10-3 to TRBJ2-3, with TRBD1 matching over 9 bases. There are 19 residues in the CDR3. CDR1 ENHRY and CDR2 SYGVKD come from the germline V gene. Unmatched junction bases numbered 16, after V lost 2 bases and J lost 4 bases. The CDR3 DNA follows: TGTGCCATCAGTGAGCCGCCCGGGACAGGGAATTCTCGGCCAGATACGCAGTATTTT. Amino acid sequence: CAISEPPGTGNSRPDTQYF.

The V gene is TRBV30, the J gene TRBJ2-7; 7 nucleotides align to TRBD1. V dropped 3 bases and J dropped 10; count of bases not matched to a gene: 6. The CDR3 consists of 11 residues. The germline CDR1 and CDR2 sequences are GTSNPN and SVGIG (reference sequence). CDR3 amino acids: CAWRGTGVQYF. The CDR3 DNA reads TGTGCCTGGAGGGGAACAGGGGTTCAGTACTTC.

J is TRBJ1-5 and V is TRBV2, with D possibly being TRBD1 (5 bases). Looked up from germline, CDR1 is SNHLY and CDR2 is FYNNEI. V gave up 6 bases and J gave up 5 bases, with 11 bases separating them. This CDR3 comprises 13 residues. The CDR3 DNA sequence: TGTGCCAGCAGCCGGGAAGGGGATCAGCCCCAGCATTTT. Its translation: CASSREGDQPQHF.

The genes are TRBV5-1 and TRBJ2-7; possibly TRBD1 or TRBD2 for D (5 bases each). The length of the CDR3 is 15 residues. V lost 6 bases and J lost 5, with 21 bases in between. The germline V gene encodes CDR1 SGHRS and CDR2 YFSETQ. The CDR3 DNA is TGCGCCAGCAAACGAAACGGGGCCCGAAGTGACGAGCAGTACTTC. It is translated as CASKRNGARSDEQYF.

The rearrangement uses TRBV7-3 and TRBJ2-6; TRBD2 might be the D (5 bases). The ends were cut back, 3 bases at V and 4 bases at J, with 10 bases in the middle. Germline V CDR1 and CDR2: SGHTA, FQGTGA. This CDR3 contains 15 residues. Here the CDR3 reads CASSFEGTGANVLTF. The DNA for the CDR3 is TGTGCCAGCAGCTTTGAGGGTACCGGGGCCAACGTCCTGACTTTC.

CDR3 coding DNA: TGTGCCAGCAGCGTGGGGACTTTTTTTGGGAATCAGCCCCAGCATTTT. Translated: CASSVGTFFGNQPQHF. This chain uses TRBV5-5 with TRBJ1-5; a possible D gene is TRBD1 (5 bases). Trimming cost V 4 bases and J 4 bases, with 18 bases left between them. Germline V lookup: CDR1 SGHKS, CDR2 YYEKEE (reference sequence). CDR3 length: 16 amino acids.

The V gene is TRBV15, the J gene TRBJ2-5, with D possibly matching TRBD2 (5 bases). This CDR3 contains 16 residues. Germline-derived CDR1 and CDR2 are LNHNV and YYDKDF (reference sequence). The V gene lost 0 bases and the J gene lost 3 bases, with 14 bases spanning the gap. CDR3 nucleotides: TGTGCCACCAGCAGAGATACGGGGTGGGGAAAAGAGACCCAGTACTTC. Translating it yields CATSRDTGWGKETQYF.

CDR3 bases: TGTGCCAGCAGTGAAGCTACGGGACAGGGGCCCGGGACCCAGTACTTC. It translates to CASSEATGQGPGTQYF. The chain links TRBV2 to TRBJ2-5; 10 bases line up with TRBD1. The CDR3 totals 16 residues. Looked up from germline, CDR1 is SNHLY and CDR2 is FYNNEI. Germline trimming cut 0 bases from V and 7 bases from J; bases unmatched to any gene: 8.

The chain links TRBV5-6 to TRBJ1-2; TRBD1 is a possible D gene (5 bases). This CDR3 is 17 amino acids long. V was trimmed by 4 bases and J by 1 base, leaving 20 bases between them. CDR1 is SGHDT and CDR2 is YYEEEE in the germline V gene. CDR3: CASSTLSGGKDNYGYTF. CDR3 nucleotides: TGTGCCAGCAGCACCTTGTCCGGGGGGAAGGATAACTATGGCTACACCTTC.

This chain uses TRBV6-1 with TRBJ1-5; 8 nucleotides agree with TRBD1. The CDR3 extends over 15 amino acids. Germline CDR1 MNHNS, CDR2 SASEGT. V lost 7 bases and J lost 6; bases outside the gene matches: 11. CDR3 DNA: TGTGCCAGCATGGGACAGGCAGGTTGGGGTCAGCCCCAGCATTTT. Its translation: CASMGQAGWGQPQHF.

This chain connects TRBV11-2 to TRBJ2-3, with a weak D call TRBD2 (6 bases). This CDR3 has 15 residues. Germline assignment: CDR1 SGHAT and CDR2 FQNNGV. Trimming took 5 bases from V and 2 from J, leaving 14 bases between them. The CDR3 DNA reads TGTGCCAGCAGCCGCGTAGGCGGGGACACAGATACGCAGTATTTT. This translates into CASSRVGGDTDTQYF.

This chain joins TRBV5-1 and TRBJ2-7; the match to TRBD2 covers 7 bases. The trim removed 1 base at V and 7 bases at J, leaving 5 bases unmatched. Germline V CDR1 and CDR2: SGHRS, YFSETQ. There are 13 residues in the CDR3. DNA for the CDR3: TGCGCCAGCAGCTTGACCACAGCGGGGGAGCAGTACTTC. Residues: CASSLTTAGEQYF.

The CDR3 sequence is CASSIVVEETQYF. CDR3 bases: TGTGCCAGTAGTATAGTCGTTGAAGAGACCCAGTACTTC. The chain joins TRBV19 to TRBJ2-5; D ambiguous. The V gene's germline CDR1 is LNHDA and CDR2 SQIVND (reference sequence). V shed 1 base and J shed 3 bases, with 6 bases lying between them. This CDR3 has 13 amino acids.